This T cell receptor (beta chain) is drawn from a study of Ad26.COV2.S vaccination and SARS-CoV-2 variants. Some clones are missing from TCRdb's copy, which holds only in-frame ones; the method was immunoSEQ multiplex PCR. The profile shows 300,000 to 350,000 clones, approximately 86% of them singletons. Sample treatment: around 19 received Ad26.COV2.S at low or high dose, single or two shots; roughly five received placebo; per-sample allocation not given. Day 63 following the first vaccine or placebo injection was when the samples were taken. V lost 2 bases, J lost 3 bases, and 13 bases lay in between. The CDR3 contains 15 residues. CDR1 is MDHEN and CDR2 is SYDVKM in the germline V gene.

V usage is TRBV28 and J usage is TRBJ1-2, with D tentatively TRBD1 (6 bases). This clonotype was sampled from a person aged 18 to 65 who received the Ad26.COV2.S COVID-19 vaccine or a placebo. The specimen was peripheral blood, collected in a trial of Ad26.COV2.S vaccine versus placebo. The CDR3 DNA reads as TGTGCCAGCAGTTTAGGGGGGGCGGCGTACTATGGCTACACCTTC. Protein sequence: CASSLGGAAYYGYTF.